One sample yielded the 17 T cell receptor beta chains listed below, sequenced in a study of control samples from healthy donors and cancer patients. Produced via immunoSEQ multiplex PCR; TCRdb's table is partial and in-frame only. The table records 180,000 or so clones, around 91% of them present only once. The sample comprised blood. These receptors all stem from a woman under 40 in good health.

The rearrangement uses TRBV5-1 and TRBJ2-2; D uncertain. The germline V gene encodes CDR1 SGHRS and CDR2 YFSETQ. This CDR3 has 15 amino acids. Trimming removed 2 bases at V and 0 bases at J, with 8 bases between. The CDR3 region is CASSLPGANTGELFF. The CDR3 nucleotides are TGCGCCAGCAGCTTACCAGGCGCGAACACCGGGGAGCTGTTTTTT.

V gene TRBV28 combines with J gene TRBJ1-4; tentative D call: TRBD1 (5 bases). Per the germline V gene, CDR1 is MDHEN and CDR2 is SYDVKM. There are 13 residues in the CDR3. Trimming cost V 8 bases and J 7 bases, with 14 bases left between them. For the CDR3, the DNA is TGTGCCAGCGGAGTTGGGGGAATTGAAAAACTGTTTTTT. Protein product: CASGVGGIEKLFF. The full variable domain, its missing parts supplied by reference TRBV28 and TRBJ1-4, is DVKVTQSSRYLVKRTGEKVFLECVQDMDHENMFWYRQDPGLGLRLIYFSYDVKMKEKGDIPEGYSVSREKKERFSLILESASTNQTSMYLCASGVGGIEKLFFGSGTQLSVL.

CDR3 DNA: TGTGCCAGCAGTGAAGAGGGGGCGAACACTGAAGCTTTCTTT. As protein: CASSEEGANTEAFF. The V and J genes are TRBV2 and TRBJ1-1; TRBD1 agrees at 7 bases. The CDR3 is 14 residues long. With V trimmed by 1 base and J by 1 base, 0 bases remained unmatched. CDR1 SNHLY and CDR2 FYNNEI come from the germline V gene.

The V call is TRBV2, the J call TRBJ2-7; the D is unclear. The germline V gene has CDR1 SNHLY and CDR2 FYNNEI. The CDR3 sequence is 12 residues long. Trimming took 6 bases from V and 4 from J, leaving 10 bases between them. This CDR3 is CASRGQEYEQYF. CDR3 DNA: TGTGCCAGCAGGGGCCAGGAATACGAGCAGTACTTC.

The chain couples TRBV6-2 or TRBV6-3 to TRBJ2-1; D is perhaps TRBD2 (6 bases). This CDR3 has 15 amino acids. Germline V CDR1 and CDR2: MNHEY, SVGEGT. The germline V and J ends were trimmed by 2 bases and 4 bases, with 12 bases remaining between them. The CDR3 nucleotides are TGTGCCAGCAGTTACGCCGGGACTTCTTACAATGAGCAGTTCTTC. Amino acid sequence: CASSYAGTSYNEQFF.

This chain joins TRBV6-1 and TRBJ2-3, with TRBD1 as a possible D gene (6 bases). Trimming left V 3 bases short and J 1 base short, with 8 bases between. The CDR3 totals 14 residues. Germline values: CDR1 MNHNS, CDR2 SASEGT. CDR3 nucleotide sequence: TGTGCCAGCAGTGAGGGGGCAGGCACAGATACGCAGTATTTT. As protein: CASSEGAGTDTQYF.

This chain links TRBV7-3 with TRBJ2-2; 7 bases align to TRBD1. Germline lookup yields CDR1 SGHTA and CDR2 FQGTGA. This CDR3 comprises 15 residues. V was pared by 6 bases and J by 0 bases, with 4 bases of the junction left unmatched. This chain's CDR3 is CASRRGGANTGELFF. The CDR3 bases are TGTGCCAGCAGGAGAGGGGGCGCGAACACCGGGGAGCTGTTTTTT.

The chain employs TRBV2 and TRBJ2-1, with 9 bases aligning to TRBD2. The CDR3 is 13 amino acids. The germline V gene has CDR1 SNHLY and CDR2 FYNNEI. The J segment lost 6 bases and the V segment lost 7 bases, leaving 4 bases of the junction unmatched. CDR3 loop: CASISGSVNEQFF. As DNA, the CDR3 is TGTGCCAGCATTAGCGGGAGTGTCAATGAGCAGTTCTTC. Filled out from reference TRBV2 and TRBJ2-1, the complete variable domain reads EPEVTQTPSHQVTQMGQEVILRCVPISNHLYFYWYRQILGQKVEFLVSFYNNEISEKSEIFDDQFSVERPDGSNFTLKIRSTKLEDSAMYFCASISGSVNEQFFGPGTRLTVL.

This sequence joins TRBV2 and TRBJ2-2, with 10 bases matching TRBD2. Germline assignment: CDR1 SNHLY and CDR2 FYNNEI. This CDR3 comprises 15 residues. The V segment lost 4 bases and the J segment 6 bases; nucleotides outside the gene matches: 5. CDR3 in amino acids: CASSAAGGPPGELFF. The CDR3 region has the DNA TGTGCCAGCAGTGCAGCGGGGGGGCCCCCCGGGGAGCTGTTTTTT.

The chain joins TRBV15 to TRBJ1-6; 11 nucleotides align to TRBD1. With V trimmed by 4 bases and J by 9 bases, 5 bases remained unmatched. CDR3 length: 15 residues. Germline V gene sequence: CDR1 LNHNV, CDR2 YYDKDF (reference sequence). The CDR3 is CATSKKGQGGSPLHF. In nucleotides, the CDR3 is TGTGCCACCAGCAAAAAGGGACAGGGGGGTTCACCCCTCCACTTT.

This chain's CDR3 is CASSQEGARGYTF. The CDR3 DNA follows: TGCGCCAGCAGCCAAGAGGGGGCTAGGGGCTACACCTTC. V is TRBV4-1 and J is TRBJ1-2, with D possibly being TRBD1 (6 bases). Germline CDR1 reads MGHRA; CDR2 reads YSYEKL. CDR3 length: 13 amino acids. V was shortened by 0 bases and J by 8 bases, with 10 bases between the two germline ends.

This sequence joins TRBV3-1 (or the pseudogene TRBV3-2) and TRBJ2-4, with D perhaps assigned TRBD1 or TRBD2 (5 bases each). Trimming cost V 0 bases and J 4 bases, with 13 bases left between them. This CDR3 has 16 amino acids. The germline V gene has CDR1 LGHDT and CDR2 YNNKEL (reference sequence). The CDR3 DNA sequence: TGTGCCAGCAGCCAAGATCAGCAGGGACCGAAAAACATTCAGTACTTC. Its protein is CASSQDQQGPKNIQYF.

DNA of the CDR3: TGCGCCAGCAGGACAGGGTCCGGGGAGCTGTTTTTT. Translation gives CASRTGSGELFF. This chain connects TRBV10-2 to TRBJ2-2; TRBD1 matches 7 bases. Losses at the gene ends were 6 bases for V and 6 bases for J; bases not matched to a gene: 1. This CDR3 has 12 residues. Germline assignment: CDR1 WSHSY and CDR2 SAAADI.

The chain carries TRBV13 and TRBJ2-7; no clear D gene. Germline V gives CDR1 PRHDT, CDR2 FYEKMQ (reference sequence). The CDR3 spans 11 residues. V was pared by 5 bases and J by 3 bases, with 5 bases between. The CDR3 bases are TGTGCCAGCAGCCACTGCTACGAGCAGTACTTC. Its protein is CASSHCYEQYF.

V is TRBV7-8 and J is TRBJ1-5, with no clear D. The CDR3 loop spans 15 amino acids. The germline CDR1 and CDR2 sequences are SGHVS and FQNEAQ. With 1 base removed from V and 0 bases from J, the gap between germline ends came to 7 bases. The CDR3 is CASSLVGSSNQPQHF. The DNA of the CDR3 is TGTGCCAGCAGCTTAGTAGGGAGTAGCAATCAGCCCCAGCATTTT. The complete variable domain, with remaining parts taken from reference TRBV7-8 and TRBJ1-5, reads GAGVSQSPRYKVAKRGQDVALRCDPISGHVSLFWYQQALGQGPEFLTYFQNEAQLDKSGLPSDRFFAERPEGSVSTLKIQRTQQEDSAVYLCASSLVGSSNQPQHFGDGTRLSIL.

The rearrangement links TRBV11-2 to TRBJ2-7; no clear D gene. Deletions cut 0 bases from V and 1 base from J, with 4 bases between. Germline-derived CDR1 and CDR2 are SGHAT and FQNNGV. There are 13 residues in the CDR3. Here the CDR3 reads CASSLEVSYEQYF. The CDR3 region has the DNA TGTGCCAGCAGCTTAGAGGTATCCTACGAGCAGTACTTC. Supplemented by reference TRBV11-2 and TRBJ2-7, the full variable domain reads EAGVAQSPRYKIIEKRQSVAFWCNPISGHATLYWYQQILGQGPKLLIQFQNNGVVDDSQLPKDRFSAERLKGVDSTLKIQPAKLEDSAVYLCASSLEVSYEQYFGPGTRLTVT.

The chain recombines TRBV3-1 (or the pseudogene TRBV3-2) with TRBJ1-4; TRBD1 matches 9 bases. CDR3 length: 16 amino acids. CDR1 LGHDT and CDR2 YNNKEL come from the germline V gene (reference sequence). The J segment lost 0 bases and the V segment lost 5 bases, leaving 4 bases of the junction unmatched. The CDR3 sequence: CASSDRDRATNEKLFF. As DNA, the CDR3 is TGTGCCAGCAGCGACCGGGACAGGGCAACTAATGAAAAACTGTTTTTT.